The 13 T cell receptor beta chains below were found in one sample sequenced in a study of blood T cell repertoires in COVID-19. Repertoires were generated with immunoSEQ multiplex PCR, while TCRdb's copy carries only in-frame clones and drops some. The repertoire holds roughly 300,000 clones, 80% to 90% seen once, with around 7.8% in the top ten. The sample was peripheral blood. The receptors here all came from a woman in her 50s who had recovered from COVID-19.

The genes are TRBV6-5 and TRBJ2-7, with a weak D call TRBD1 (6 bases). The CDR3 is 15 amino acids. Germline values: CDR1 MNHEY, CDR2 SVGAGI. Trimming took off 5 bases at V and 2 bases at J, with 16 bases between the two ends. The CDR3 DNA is TGTGCCAGCAGTACCCGGACCGAGGGGGCCTACGAGCAGTACTTC. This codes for CASSTRTEGAYEQYF.

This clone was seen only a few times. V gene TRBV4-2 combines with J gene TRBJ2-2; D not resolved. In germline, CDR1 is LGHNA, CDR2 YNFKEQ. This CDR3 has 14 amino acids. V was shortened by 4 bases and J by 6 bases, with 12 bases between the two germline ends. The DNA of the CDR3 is TGTGCCAGCAGCCCCCGCACTCTGGCCGGGGAGCTGTTTTTT. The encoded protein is CASSPRTLAGELFF.

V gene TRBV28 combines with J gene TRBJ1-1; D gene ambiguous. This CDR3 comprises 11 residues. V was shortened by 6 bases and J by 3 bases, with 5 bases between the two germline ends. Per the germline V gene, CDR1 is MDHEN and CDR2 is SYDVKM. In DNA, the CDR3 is TGTGCCAGCAGGCGGTACACTGAAGCTTTCTTT. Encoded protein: CASRRYTEAFF.

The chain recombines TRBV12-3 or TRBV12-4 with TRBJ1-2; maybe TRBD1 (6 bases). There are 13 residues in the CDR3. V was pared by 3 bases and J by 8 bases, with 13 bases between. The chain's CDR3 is CASSFQGIDGYTF. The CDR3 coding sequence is TGTGCCAGCAGTTTTCAGGGGATCGACGGCTACACCTTC.

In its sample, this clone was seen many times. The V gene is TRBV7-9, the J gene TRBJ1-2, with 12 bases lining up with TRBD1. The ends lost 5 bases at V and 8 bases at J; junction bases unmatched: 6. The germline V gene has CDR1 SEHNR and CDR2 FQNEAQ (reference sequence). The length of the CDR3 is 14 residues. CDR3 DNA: TGTGCCAGCAGCCGGGGACAGGGGGCGAAAGGCTACACCTTC. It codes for CASSRGQGAKGYTF.

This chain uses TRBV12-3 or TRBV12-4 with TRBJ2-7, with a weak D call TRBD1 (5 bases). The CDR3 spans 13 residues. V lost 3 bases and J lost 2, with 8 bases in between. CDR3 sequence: CASSFGQAYEQYF. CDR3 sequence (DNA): TGTGCCAGCAGTTTCGGACAAGCCTACGAGCAGTACTTC.

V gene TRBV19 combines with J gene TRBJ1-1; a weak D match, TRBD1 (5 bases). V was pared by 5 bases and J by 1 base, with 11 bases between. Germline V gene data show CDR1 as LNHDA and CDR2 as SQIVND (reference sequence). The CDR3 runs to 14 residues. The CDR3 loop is CASSYRRENTEAFF. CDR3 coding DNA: TGTGCCAGTAGTTATCGCAGGGAGAACACTGAAGCTTTCTTT.

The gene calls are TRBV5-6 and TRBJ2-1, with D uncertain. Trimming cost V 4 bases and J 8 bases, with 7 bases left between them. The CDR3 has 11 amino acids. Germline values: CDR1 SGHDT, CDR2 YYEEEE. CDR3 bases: TGTGCCAGCAGCCAGTGGTATGAGCAGTTCTTC. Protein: CASSQWYEQFF.

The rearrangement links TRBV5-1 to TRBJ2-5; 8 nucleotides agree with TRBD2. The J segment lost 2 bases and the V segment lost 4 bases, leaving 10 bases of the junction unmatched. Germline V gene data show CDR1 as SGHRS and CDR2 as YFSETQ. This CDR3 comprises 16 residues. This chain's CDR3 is CASSRSGGVLQETQYF. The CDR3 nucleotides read TGCGCCAGCAGCCGTTCCGGGGGGGTACTGCAAGAGACCCAGTACTTC.

The CDR3 DNA sequence: TGTGCCAGCAGCTTAAGCGGGAGGGACACAGATACGCAGTATTTT. Translation: CASSLSGRDTDTQYF. This chain connects TRBV11-3 to TRBJ2-3, with TRBD2 matching over 10 bases. CDR1 and CDR2 (germline): SGHNT, YENEEA. V trimming: 2 bases; J trimming: 2 bases; junction bases outside the gene matches: 1. This CDR3 region has 15 residues.

In nucleotides, the CDR3 is TGCGCCAGCAGCCAAGATCCAACCTATACTAGCGGGAGGGCTGGTGAGCAGTACTTC. It specifies CASSQDPTYTSGRAGEQYF. The rearrangement links TRBV4-3 to TRBJ2-7, with 13 bases fitting TRBD2. V shed 0 bases, J shed 7 bases, and the junction held 15 bases outside the gene matches. The CDR3 sequence is 19 residues long. Germline CDR1 and CDR2: LGHNA and YSLEER.

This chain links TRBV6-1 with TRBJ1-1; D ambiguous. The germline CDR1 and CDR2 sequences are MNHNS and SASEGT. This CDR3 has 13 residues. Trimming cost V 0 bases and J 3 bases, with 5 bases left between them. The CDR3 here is CASSEARDTEAFF. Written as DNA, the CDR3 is TGTGCCAGCAGTGAAGCGAGGGACACTGAAGCTTTCTTT.

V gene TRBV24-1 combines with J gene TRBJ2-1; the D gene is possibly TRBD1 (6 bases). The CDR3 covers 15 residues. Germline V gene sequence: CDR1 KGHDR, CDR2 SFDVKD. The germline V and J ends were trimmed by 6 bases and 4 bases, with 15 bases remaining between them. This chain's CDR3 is CATSPPGQKYNEQFF. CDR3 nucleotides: TGTGCCACCAGTCCCCCGGGACAAAAATACAATGAGCAGTTCTTC.